The T cell receptor beta chain described here comes from a study of Graves' ophthalmopathy and Graves' hyperthyroidism (dated by TCRdb to 2017 to 2018). Describing the broader study: Peripheral blood samples were taken at the time of initial diagnosis, before any treatment was given. TCR beta repertoire signatures were used to distinguish Graves' ophthalmopathy from Graves' hyperthyroidism and to predict progression to ophthalmopathy. In total, some 130 blood samples were TCR-sequenced: 43 ophthalmopathy, some 75 hyperthyroidism and some 17 hyperthyroidism-to-ophthalmopathy patients. To explore V-J signatures distinguishing ophthalmopathy from hyperthyroidism, a discovery set of more than 95 patients (around 44 ophthalmopathy, some 57 stable hyperthyroidism) was enrolled. The independent validation cohort included 18 hyperthyroidism patients plus 17 patients who later progressed from hyperthyroidism to ophthalmopathy. In 6 or 7 hyperthyroidism patients, T-cell repertoires of thyroid tissue and blood were compared. Following sample collection, hyperthyroidism patients were given methimazole at a starting dose of 30 mg daily, and ophthalmopathy patients were given high-dose intravenous methylprednisolone. The roughly 91 discovery patients were randomly split 7:3 into training and test sets.

Hyperthyroidism was considered stable if no progression to ophthalmopathy occurred within 18 months of follow-up. Hyperthyroidism patients were newly diagnosed, were aged 18 to 65 years, and had a disease duration under 2 months. Anyone with other autoimmune diseases, uncontrolled infections, pregnancy or lactation was excluded from the study. Diagnosis was based on clinical symptoms, serum thyroxine, TRAb, thyroid ultrasound and orbital computed tomography. PBMCs were isolated from about 9 ml of fresh peripheral blood by Ficoll-Paque density gradient centrifugation. Total RNA was extracted with Trizol reagent and quality-checked on an Agilent 2100 Bioanalyzer. The research as a whole found: Most of the expanded thyroid clonotypes with a frequency above 0.001 were also detected in blood, and it was suggested that the thyroid immune response may be reflected by blood repertoires. In validation, the model predicted ophthalmopathy progression with less than 71% sensitivity and roughly 78% specificity; 12 predicted patients were CT-confirmed with GO in a median of approximately 6.5 months. In cross-validation, the 13-signature model distinguished ophthalmopathy from stable hyperthyroidism with nearly 90% sensitivity and just under 84% specificity, and in the test set the corresponding values were around 80% and 75%. No statistical method was used to predetermine the sample size, and group allocation was not hidden from the investigators.

For repertoire sequencing, the TCR beta CDR3 regions were amplified from RNA transcripts. HTBI primers and the Qiagen OneStep RT-PCR kit were used in a first-round RT-PCR, which was followed by a second-round multiplex PCR, size selection and purification. Libraries were sequenced on an Illumina HiSeq2000 using paired-end 100 bp reads. The published analysis was carried out like this. SOAPnuke was used to process the reads, throwing out any read that had adapters, had uncalled bases, had a mean Phred below 15, or lacked an exact constant-primer or identifier match. COPE v1.2.5 was used to merge the high-quality paired reads. Each unique nucleotide sequence was treated as a clonotype, and MiTCR v1.1 was used to align the clonotypes to the IMGT TRB V, D and J references. Only V-J combinations with frequency above 0.0001 were analysed, covering over 99% of repertoires. For each V-J combination, a TCR clonal expansion and chaos score was defined as F50 clonal expansion divided by the chaos observed in the TCRdist matrix. Welch's t-statistics and random forest were used to reduce the features to about 14 V-J combinations, which were then used as input to a naive Bayes classifier. The similarity between thyroid and blood repertoires was quantified using the Morisita-Horn index. TCRdb ran its own pipeline on the public reads, namely fastp trimming at Q25 and MiXCR clone calling, and kept in-frame beta chains. CDR3 protein sequences are deduplicated, and each keeps its most common genes and DNA. The V and J calls and clone size come from TCRdb's table, not from the authors' own analysis. The sample contains 400,000 or so distinct CDR3 sequences, 15% of them found a single time. The top ten clones comprise 5.5% to 7% of the sample.

This clonotype was counted ten times or more. Its antigen is currently not known. Nothing much larger sits one base from this clone, and base qualities are not available. The germline V gene specifies SNHLY as CDR1 and FYNNEI as CDR2. V is reduced by 5 bases and J by 5 bases, leaving a spacing of 15 bases between them. The cysteine opens and the phenylalanine closes a CDR3 of 14 amino acids. CDR3 DNA only is kept here, 42 bases in frame from base 1. Sequences were obtained from peripheral blood. This receptor was taken from a woman aged 18-29 years with stable Graves' hyperthyroidism. Donor details come from another sample of the same person, matched by shared clones. Recombination joined TRBV2 with TRBJ1-1; a confident D gene designation cannot be given. The nucleotide sequence reads TGTGCCAGCAGTAAAACGACTCTGACTACTGAAGCTTTCTTT. The translation is CASSKTTLTTEAFF. The entire variable domain, with the stretches around the CDR3 drawn from the reference TRBV2 and TRBJ1-1 proteins, is EPEVTQTPSHQVTQMGQEVILRCVPISNHLYFYWYRQILGQKVEFLVSFYNNEISEKSEIFDDQFSVERPDGSNFTLKIRSTKLEDSAMYFCASSKTTLTTEAFFGQGTRLTVV.